This TCR beta chain was documented in a study of blood T cell repertoires in COVID-19. Study summary: Sites in the United States, Italy and Spain provided acute and convalescent COVID-19 samples.

Sequenced by immunoSEQ multiplex PCR; TCRdb stores in-frame clones only, minus some. The repertoire includes about 220,000 clones, about 80% of them detected once, and roughly 1.3% sits in the top ten. Those enrolled, adults aged about 18 to 95 years, came from 25 or so US areas. Clinical histories supplied by participants themselves formed the basis of cohort assignment. The sequence came from a middle-aged woman with acute COVID-19. The sequencing input was PBMCs or T cells enriched from blood (not recorded which).

In DNA form, the CDR3 reads TGTGCCAGCAGCCAAGAGGTCAACAGGGGTTTAGCGGGGGGCCACAATGAGCAGTTCTTC. Amino acids: CASSQEVNRGLAGGHNEQFF. This chain joins TRBV3-1 (or the pseudogene TRBV3-2) and TRBJ2-1; 10 positions match TRBD2. Germline-derived CDR1 and CDR2 are LGHDT and YNNKEL (reference sequence). The CDR3 length is 20 residues. Losses at the gene ends were 0 bases for V and 5 bases for J; bases not matched to a gene: 16.